This T cell receptor beta chain was found in a study of blood T cell repertoires in COVID-19. Whole-study context: COVID-19 samples from acute and convalescent phases originated in the United States, Italy and Spain. T cells, B-cell-depleted T cells, or PBMCs provided the cDNA or gDNA that served as material.

Sequencing used immunoSEQ multiplex PCR; TCRdb keeps in-frame clones, though not all of them. This sample carries about 280,000 clones, roughly 80% of them seen once, and the ten largest clones take roughly 4.7%. CDR3 length: 15 residues. Germline V gene sequence: CDR1 MNHEY, CDR2 SVGAGI. V dropped 6 bases and J dropped 4; count of bases not matched to a gene: 9. The receptor was derived from a man aged 35 to 55 who had been exposed to COVID-19. V and J are TRBV6-5 and TRBJ1-3; 7 nucleotides align to TRBD1. Sequencing input: PBMCs or T cells enriched from blood (not recorded which). The CDR3 sequence is CASRINGQVGNTIYF. The CDR3 bases are TGTGCCAGCAGGATAAATGGACAGGTCGGAAACACCATATATTTT.